A selection of T cell receptor beta chains follows, all from one sample in a study of prognosis after radiotherapy for stage I lung cancer. MiXCR, run by TCRdb on the multiplex PCR reads, gives a single entry per CDR3 protein. The sample shows some 36,000 distinct CDR3 sequences, 24% of them seen only once. Sequenced material: PBMCs, taken before or after stereotactic body radiation therapy (not recorded which). The origin of the receptors is a donor over 45 with non-small cell lung cancer. The CDR3 runs from the conserved cysteine through the conserved F or W. Fields, in order: D gene, V gene, J gene, clone size, CDR3 protein, CDR3 DNA. D genes are given only for firm matches. Rows give clone size only sometimes, using once, few, many, or a class for an expanded clone.

d_call: .
v_call: TRBV5-4
j_call: TRBJ2-3
clone_size: .
cdr3_aa: CASSKPSTDTQYF
cdr3_nt: TGTGCCAGCAGCAAACCTAGCACAGATACGCAGTATTTT

d_call: .
v_call: TRBV12-3/TRBV12-4
j_call: TRBJ1-1
clone_size: many
cdr3_aa: CASSLGDNTEAFF
cdr3_nt: TGTGCCAGCAGTTTAGGAGATAACACTGAAGCTTTCTTT

d_call: .
v_call: TRBV6-2/TRBV6-3
j_call: TRBJ1-6
clone_size: once
cdr3_aa: CASSWEPVSSYNSPLHF
cdr3_nt: TGTGCCAGCAGTTGGGAACCTGTGAGCTCCTATAATTCACCCCTCCACTTT

d_call: TRBD2
v_call: TRBV20-1
j_call: TRBJ2-1
clone_size: many
cdr3_aa: CSARDGTSGYNEQFF
cdr3_nt: TGCAGTGCTAGAGATGGGACTAGCGGCTACAATGAGCAGTTCTTC

d_call: .
v_call: TRBV28
j_call: TRBJ1-6
clone_size: many
cdr3_aa: CASNGGMGSPLHF
cdr3_nt: TGTGCCAGCAACGGGGGAATGGGTTCACCCCTCCACTTT

d_call: TRBD1
v_call: TRBV28
j_call: TRBJ1-2
clone_size: many
cdr3_aa: CASRALLGRTGQGLGGYTF
cdr3_nt: TGTGCCAGCCGAGCCTTATTAGGGCGGACAGGACAGGGCCTCGGTGGCTACACCTTC

d_call: TRBD1
v_call: TRBV6-2/TRBV6-3
j_call: TRBJ2-7
clone_size: many
cdr3_aa: CASSYSSRGLYEQYF
cdr3_nt: TGTGCCAGCAGTTACTCGAGCAGGGGGCTCTACGAGCAGTACTTC

d_call: .
v_call: TRBV6-4
j_call: TRBJ1-1
clone_size: .
cdr3_aa: CASSYSSPNTEAFF
cdr3_nt: TGTGCCAGCAGTTACTCTTCCCCGAACACTGAAGCTTTCTTT

d_call: .
v_call: TRBV7-6
j_call: TRBJ2-1
clone_size: many
cdr3_aa: CASSLAAFSYNEQFF
cdr3_nt: TGTGCCAGCAGCTTAGCAGCCTTCTCCTACAATGAGCAGTTCTTC

d_call: .
v_call: TRBV5-1
j_call: TRBJ1-1
clone_size: many
cdr3_aa: CASSQLPGDGNTEAFF
cdr3_nt: TGCGCCAGCAGTCAACTTCCAGGGGATGGGAACACTGAAGCTTTCTTT

d_call: TRBD2
v_call: TRBV19
j_call: TRBJ2-7
clone_size: many
cdr3_aa: CASSIGGLAASYEQYF
cdr3_nt: TGTGCCAGTAGTATAGGTGGACTAGCGGCCTCCTACGAGCAGTACTTC

d_call: TRBD2
v_call: TRBV5-1
j_call: TRBJ2-1
clone_size: many
cdr3_aa: CASSLGGGGVGEQFF
cdr3_nt: TGCGCCAGCAGCTTGGGAGGCGGGGGGGTGGGTGAGCAGTTCTTC

d_call: .
v_call: TRBV2
j_call: TRBJ2-1
clone_size: many
cdr3_aa: CASNLLDFNEQFF
cdr3_nt: TGTGCCAGCAACCTTCTCGATTTCAATGAGCAGTTCTTC

d_call: .
v_call: TRBV3-1
j_call: TRBJ2-3
clone_size: many
cdr3_aa: CASSQDPQSTDTQYF
cdr3_nt: TGTGCCAGCAGCCAAGATCCACAGAGTACAGATACGCAGTATTTT

d_call: TRBD2
v_call: TRBV9
j_call: TRBJ2-1
clone_size: many
cdr3_aa: CASSVGRGSNNEQFF
cdr3_nt: TGTGCCAGCAGCGTAGGGCGCGGGAGTAATAATGAGCAGTTCTTC

d_call: .
v_call: TRBV9
j_call: TRBJ2-5
clone_size: many
cdr3_aa: CASSVTSQGETQYF
cdr3_nt: TGTGCCAGCAGCGTAACATCTCAGGGGGAGACCCAGTACTTC